Only one count was recorded for the clone carrying this T cell receptor beta chain. Antigen: not known. The PCR employed 60 Vbeta primers together with 13 Jbeta primers. Generated by immunoSEQ multiplex PCR, the TCRdb table keeps only in-frame clones and is missing some. The repertoire holds over 110,000 clones, with about 80% as singletons. These data originate in a study of cytomegalovirus exposure and HLA in healthy donors. Study conclusions and caveats: Later work showed greater clonal expansion in HLA-associated TCR beta chains than in equally common others. Accurate predictions that matched the HLA-A and HLA-B alleles of most subjects were reportedly made from TCR beta sequences.

The germline CDR1 and CDR2 sequences are MNHEY and SMNVEV (reference sequence). The CDR3 is made up of 14 amino acids. V lost 6 bases to trimming and J lost 0 bases; unmatched junction nucleotides: 0. This TCR came from a female donor in good health and CMV-seronegative. The chain uses TRBV27 and TRBJ1-3; 9 bases fit TRBD1. The specimen sequenced was PBMCs. Here the CDR3 DNA reads TGTGCCAGCAGGACAGGGGGCTCTGGAAACACCATATATTTT. Encoded protein: CASRTGGSGNTIYF.